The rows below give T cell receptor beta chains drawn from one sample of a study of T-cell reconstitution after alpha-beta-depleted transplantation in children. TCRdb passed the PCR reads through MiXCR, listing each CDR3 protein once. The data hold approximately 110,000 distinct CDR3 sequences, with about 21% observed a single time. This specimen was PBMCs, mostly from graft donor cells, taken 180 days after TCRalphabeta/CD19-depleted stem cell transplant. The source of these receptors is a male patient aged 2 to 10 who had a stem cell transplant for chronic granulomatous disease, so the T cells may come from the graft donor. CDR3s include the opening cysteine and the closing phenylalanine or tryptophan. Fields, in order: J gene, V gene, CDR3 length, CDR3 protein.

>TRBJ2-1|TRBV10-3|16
CAISGRDSADHNEQFF
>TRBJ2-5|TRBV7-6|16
CASSLGTSGRQETQYF
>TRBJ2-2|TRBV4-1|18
CASSLPGQGNTNTGELFF
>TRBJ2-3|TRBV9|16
CASSAPISSRGDTQYF
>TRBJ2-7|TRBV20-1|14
CSASQPGKSYEQYF
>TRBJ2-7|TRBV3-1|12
CASSLGQYEQYF
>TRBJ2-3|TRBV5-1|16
CASSLSGGANTDTQYF
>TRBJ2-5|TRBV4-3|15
CASSQGTLYQETQYF
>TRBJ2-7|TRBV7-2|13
CASSLRDDYEQYF
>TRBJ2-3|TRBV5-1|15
CASTFRDIGTDTQYF
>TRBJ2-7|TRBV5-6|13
CASSLTGNHEQYF
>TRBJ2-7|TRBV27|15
CASSSGRGSSYEQYF
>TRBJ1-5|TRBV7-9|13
CASSLDLSGPQHF
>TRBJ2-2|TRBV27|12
CASSPLAGELFF
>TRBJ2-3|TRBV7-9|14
CASSLHGLPDTQYF
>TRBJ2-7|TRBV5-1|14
CASSLGDRGGEQYF
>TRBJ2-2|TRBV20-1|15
CSAVLSGKGTGELFF
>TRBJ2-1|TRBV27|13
CASSSAPHNEQFF
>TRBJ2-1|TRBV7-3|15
CASSLGVLPYNEQFF
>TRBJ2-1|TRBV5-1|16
CASSFGDRGRKNEQFF
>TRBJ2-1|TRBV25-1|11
CASSDVVEQFF
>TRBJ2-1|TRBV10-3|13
CAISPLADNEQFF
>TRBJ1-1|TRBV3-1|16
CASSRGGLTNGAEAFF
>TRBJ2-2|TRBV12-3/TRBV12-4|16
CASSTTDRSNTGELFF
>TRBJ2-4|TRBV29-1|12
CSVASGKDIQYF
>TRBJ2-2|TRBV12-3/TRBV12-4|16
CASIFEVGGHTGELFF
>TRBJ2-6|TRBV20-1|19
CSARDTGTGPPSGANVLTF
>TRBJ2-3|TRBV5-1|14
CASSLGHRTDTQYF
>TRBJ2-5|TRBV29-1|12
CSADRGAETQYF
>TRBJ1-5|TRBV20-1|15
CSALEKRTGNQPQHF
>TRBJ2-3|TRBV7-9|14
CASSPDAYTDTQYF
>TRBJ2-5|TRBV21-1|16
CASVGGTGRMQETQYF
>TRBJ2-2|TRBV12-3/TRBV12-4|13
CASSPTTFGELFF
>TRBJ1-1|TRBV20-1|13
CSADLQGATEVFF
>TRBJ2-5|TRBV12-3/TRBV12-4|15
CASSFTSGAQETQYF
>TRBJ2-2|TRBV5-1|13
CASSLEVYGELFF
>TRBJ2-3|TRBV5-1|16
CASSLDHGRAADTQYF
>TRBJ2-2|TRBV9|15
CASSVEGVGTGELFF